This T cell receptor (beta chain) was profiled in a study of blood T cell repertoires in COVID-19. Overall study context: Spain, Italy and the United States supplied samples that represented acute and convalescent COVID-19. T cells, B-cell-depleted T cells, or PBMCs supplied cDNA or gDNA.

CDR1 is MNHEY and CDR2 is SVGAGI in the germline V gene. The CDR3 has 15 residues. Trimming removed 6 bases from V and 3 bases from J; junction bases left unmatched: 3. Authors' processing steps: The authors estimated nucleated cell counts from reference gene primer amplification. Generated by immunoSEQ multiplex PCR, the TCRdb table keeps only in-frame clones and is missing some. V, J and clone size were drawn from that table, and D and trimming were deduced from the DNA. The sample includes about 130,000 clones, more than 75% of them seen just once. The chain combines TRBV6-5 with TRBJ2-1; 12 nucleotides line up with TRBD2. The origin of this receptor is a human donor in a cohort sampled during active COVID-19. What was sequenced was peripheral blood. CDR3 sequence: CASRLAGGGYNEQFF. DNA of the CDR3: TGTGCCAGCAGACTAGCGGGAGGAGGCTACAATGAGCAGTTCTTC.